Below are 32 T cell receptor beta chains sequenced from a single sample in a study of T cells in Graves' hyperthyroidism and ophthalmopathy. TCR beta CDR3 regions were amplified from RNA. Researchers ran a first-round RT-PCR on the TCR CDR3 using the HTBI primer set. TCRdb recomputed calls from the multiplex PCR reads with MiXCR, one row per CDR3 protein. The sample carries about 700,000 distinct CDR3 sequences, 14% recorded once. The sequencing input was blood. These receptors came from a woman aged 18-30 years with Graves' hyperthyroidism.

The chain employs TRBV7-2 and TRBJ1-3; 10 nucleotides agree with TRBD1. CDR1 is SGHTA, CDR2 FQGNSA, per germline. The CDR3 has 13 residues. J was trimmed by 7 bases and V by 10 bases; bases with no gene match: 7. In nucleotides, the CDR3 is TGTGCCACCAGGGACAGGGGCGTCAACACCATATATTTT. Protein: CATRDRGVNTIYF.

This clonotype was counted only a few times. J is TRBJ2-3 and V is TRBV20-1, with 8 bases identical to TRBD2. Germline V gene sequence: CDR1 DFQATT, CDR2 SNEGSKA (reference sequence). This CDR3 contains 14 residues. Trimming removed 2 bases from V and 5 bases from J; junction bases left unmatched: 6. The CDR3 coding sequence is TGCAGTGCTAGAATTCGGGAGGGCCAAGATACGCAGTATTTT. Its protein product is CSARIREGQDTQYF.

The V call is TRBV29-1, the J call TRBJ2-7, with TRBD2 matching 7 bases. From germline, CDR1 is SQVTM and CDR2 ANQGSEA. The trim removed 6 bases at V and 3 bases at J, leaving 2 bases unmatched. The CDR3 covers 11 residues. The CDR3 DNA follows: TGCAGCGTGAGGGACTACTACGAGCAGTACTTC. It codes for CSVRDYYEQYF.

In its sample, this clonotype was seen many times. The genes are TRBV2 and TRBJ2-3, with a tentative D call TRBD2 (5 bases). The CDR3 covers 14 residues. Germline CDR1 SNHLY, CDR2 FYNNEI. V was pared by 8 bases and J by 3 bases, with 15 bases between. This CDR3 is CASRDTFSTDTQYF. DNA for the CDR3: TGTGCCAGCCGGGATACCTTTTCGACAGATACGCAGTATTTT.

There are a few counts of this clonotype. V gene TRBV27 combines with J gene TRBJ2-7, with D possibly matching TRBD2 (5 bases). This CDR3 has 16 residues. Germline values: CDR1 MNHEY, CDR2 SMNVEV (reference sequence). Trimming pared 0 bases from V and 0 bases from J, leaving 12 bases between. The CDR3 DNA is TGTGCCAGCAGTTTATCATTTAGCGTGGTCTCCTACGAGCAGTACTTC. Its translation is CASSLSFSVVSYEQYF.

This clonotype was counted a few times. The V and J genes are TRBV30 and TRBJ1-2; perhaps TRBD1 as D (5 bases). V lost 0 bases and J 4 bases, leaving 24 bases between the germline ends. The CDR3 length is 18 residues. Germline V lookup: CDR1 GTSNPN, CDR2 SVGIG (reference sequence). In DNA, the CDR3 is TGTGCCTGGAGTGTTTGGGAGAGGGGAGGCCCTTTAGGCTATGGCTACACCTTC. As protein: CAWSVWERGGPLGYGYTF.

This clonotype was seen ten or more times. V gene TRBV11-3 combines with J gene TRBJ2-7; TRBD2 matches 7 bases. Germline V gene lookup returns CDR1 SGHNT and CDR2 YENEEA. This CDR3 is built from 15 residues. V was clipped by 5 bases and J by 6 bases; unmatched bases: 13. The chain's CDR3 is CASSKTSFPSGEQYF. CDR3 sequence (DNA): TGTGCCAGCAGCAAGACTAGCTTCCCTTCGGGCGAGCAGTACTTC.

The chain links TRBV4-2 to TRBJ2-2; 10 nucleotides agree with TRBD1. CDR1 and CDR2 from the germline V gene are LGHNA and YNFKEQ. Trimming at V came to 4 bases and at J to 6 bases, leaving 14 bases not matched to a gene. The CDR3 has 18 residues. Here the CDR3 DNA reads TGTGCCAGCAGCCTAGGTTCGCCCGGGACAGGGGTGCCCGGGGAGCTGTTTTTT. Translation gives CASSLGSPGTGVPGELFF.

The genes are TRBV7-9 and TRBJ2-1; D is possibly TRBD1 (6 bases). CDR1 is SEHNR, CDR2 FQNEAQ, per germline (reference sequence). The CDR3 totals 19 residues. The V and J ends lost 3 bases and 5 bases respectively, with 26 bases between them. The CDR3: CASSFSITSGHILDNEQFF. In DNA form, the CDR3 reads TGTGCCAGCAGCTTTTCAATAACCTCGGGACACATACTAGACAATGAGCAGTTCTTC. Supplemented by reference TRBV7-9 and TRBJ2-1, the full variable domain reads DTGVSQNPRHKITKRGQNVTFRCDPISEHNRLYWYRQTLGQGPEFLTYFQNEAQLEKSRLLSDRFSAERPKGSFSTLEIQRTEQGDSAMYLCASSFSITSGHILDNEQFFGPGTRLTVL.

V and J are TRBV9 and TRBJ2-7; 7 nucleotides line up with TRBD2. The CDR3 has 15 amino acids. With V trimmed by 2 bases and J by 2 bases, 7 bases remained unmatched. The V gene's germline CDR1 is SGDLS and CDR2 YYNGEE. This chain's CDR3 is CASSVAPGLTYEQYF. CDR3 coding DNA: TGTGCCAGCAGCGTGGCTCCGGGACTAACCTACGAGCAGTACTTC.

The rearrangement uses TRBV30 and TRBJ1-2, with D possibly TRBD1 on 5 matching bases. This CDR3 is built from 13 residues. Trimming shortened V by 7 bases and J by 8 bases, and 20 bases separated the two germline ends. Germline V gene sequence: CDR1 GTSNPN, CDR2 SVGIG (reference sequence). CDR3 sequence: CAFPRLGQQGYTF. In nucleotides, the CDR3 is TGTGCCTTTCCTCGTTTGGGGCAGCAGGGCTACACCTTC.

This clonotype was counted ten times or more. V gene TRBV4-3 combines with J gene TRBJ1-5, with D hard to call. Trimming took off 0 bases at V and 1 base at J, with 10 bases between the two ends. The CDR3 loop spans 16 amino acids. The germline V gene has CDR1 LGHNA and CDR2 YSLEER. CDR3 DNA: TGCGCCAGCAGCCAAGAGTTATCCAGGAGCAATCAGCCCCAGCATTTT. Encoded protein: CASSQELSRSNQPQHF.

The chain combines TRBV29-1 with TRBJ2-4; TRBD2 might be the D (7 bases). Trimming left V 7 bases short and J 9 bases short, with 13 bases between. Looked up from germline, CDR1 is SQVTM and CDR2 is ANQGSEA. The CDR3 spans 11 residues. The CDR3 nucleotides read TGCAGCGCCCGAAGGGGGGGCATTCAGTACTTC. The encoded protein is CSARRGGIQYF.

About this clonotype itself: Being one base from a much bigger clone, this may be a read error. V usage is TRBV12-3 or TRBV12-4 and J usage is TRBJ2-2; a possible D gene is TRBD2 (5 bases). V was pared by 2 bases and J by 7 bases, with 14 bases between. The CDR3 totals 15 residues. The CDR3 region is CASSLSGSKRGELFF. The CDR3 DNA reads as TGTGCCAGCAGTTTATCGGGGTCTAAGCGCGGGGAGCTGTTTTTT.

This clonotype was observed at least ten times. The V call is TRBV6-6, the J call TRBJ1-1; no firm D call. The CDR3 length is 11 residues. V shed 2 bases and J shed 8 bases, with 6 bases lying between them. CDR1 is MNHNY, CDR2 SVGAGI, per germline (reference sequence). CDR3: CASSYGWEAFF. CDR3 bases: TGTGCCAGCAGTTACGGGTGGGAAGCTTTCTTT.

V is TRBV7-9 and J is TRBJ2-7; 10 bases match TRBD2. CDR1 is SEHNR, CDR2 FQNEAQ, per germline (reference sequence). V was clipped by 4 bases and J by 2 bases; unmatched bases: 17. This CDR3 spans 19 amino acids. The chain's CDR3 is CASSSGGGEAGGTAYEQYF. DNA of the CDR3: TGTGCCAGCAGCTCCGGCGGGGGAGAAGCGGGAGGGACTGCCTACGAGCAGTACTTC. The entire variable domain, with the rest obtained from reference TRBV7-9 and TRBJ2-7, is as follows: DTGVSQNPRHKITKRGQNVTFRCDPISEHNRLYWYRQTLGQGPEFLTYFQNEAQLEKSRLLSDRFSAERPKGSFSTLEIQRTEQGDSAMYLCASSSGGGEAGGTAYEQYFGPGTRLTVT.

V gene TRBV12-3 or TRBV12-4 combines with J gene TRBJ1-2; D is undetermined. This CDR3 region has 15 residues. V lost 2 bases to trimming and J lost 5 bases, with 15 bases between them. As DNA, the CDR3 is TGTGCCAGCAGTTTATCTCGGGGTAGAATTTATGGCTACACCTTC. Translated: CASSLSRGRIYGYTF.

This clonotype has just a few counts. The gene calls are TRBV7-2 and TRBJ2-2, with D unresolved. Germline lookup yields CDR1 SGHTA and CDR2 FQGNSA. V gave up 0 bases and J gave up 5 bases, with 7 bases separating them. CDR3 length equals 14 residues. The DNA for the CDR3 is TGTGCCAGCAGCTTAGCGTCCCTTACCGGGGAGCTGTTTTTT. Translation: CASSLASLTGELFF.

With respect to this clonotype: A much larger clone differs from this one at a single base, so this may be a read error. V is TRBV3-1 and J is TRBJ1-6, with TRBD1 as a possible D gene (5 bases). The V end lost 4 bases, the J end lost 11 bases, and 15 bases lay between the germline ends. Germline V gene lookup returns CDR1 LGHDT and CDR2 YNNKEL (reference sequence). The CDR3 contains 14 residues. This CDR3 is CASSPRGGSPPLHF. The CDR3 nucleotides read TGTGCCAGCAGCCCAAGGGGAGGGAGTCCACCCCTCCACTTT.

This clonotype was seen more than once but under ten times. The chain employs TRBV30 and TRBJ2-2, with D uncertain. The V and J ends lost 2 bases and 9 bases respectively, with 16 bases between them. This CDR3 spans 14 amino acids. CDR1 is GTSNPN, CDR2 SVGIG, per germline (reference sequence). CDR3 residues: CAWSRSEILRELFF. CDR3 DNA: TGTGCCTGGAGTCGGAGCGAGATCCTCAGGGAGCTGTTTTTT.

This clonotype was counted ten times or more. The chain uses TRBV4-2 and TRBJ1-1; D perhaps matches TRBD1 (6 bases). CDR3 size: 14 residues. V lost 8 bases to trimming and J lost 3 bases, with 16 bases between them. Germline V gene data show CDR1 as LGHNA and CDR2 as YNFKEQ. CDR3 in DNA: TGTGCCAGCGGAAAAAGCGAGGGGGACACTGAAGCTTTCTTT. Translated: CASGKSEGDTEAFF.

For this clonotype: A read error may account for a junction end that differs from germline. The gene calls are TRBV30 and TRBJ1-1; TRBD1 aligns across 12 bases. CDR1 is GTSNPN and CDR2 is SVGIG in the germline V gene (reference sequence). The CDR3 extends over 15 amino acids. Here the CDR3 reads CARSQHPGQGAGAFF. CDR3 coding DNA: TGTGCCCGGAGTCAACACCCGGGACAGGGGGCGGGAGCTTTCTTT.

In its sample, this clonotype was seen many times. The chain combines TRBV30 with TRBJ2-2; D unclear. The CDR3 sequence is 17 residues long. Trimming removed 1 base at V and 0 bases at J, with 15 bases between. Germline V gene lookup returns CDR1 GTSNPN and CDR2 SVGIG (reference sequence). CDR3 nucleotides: TGTGCCTGGAGTGCCACCCCGGTGTCCCCGAACACCGGGGAGCTGTTTTTT. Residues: CAWSATPVSPNTGELFF.

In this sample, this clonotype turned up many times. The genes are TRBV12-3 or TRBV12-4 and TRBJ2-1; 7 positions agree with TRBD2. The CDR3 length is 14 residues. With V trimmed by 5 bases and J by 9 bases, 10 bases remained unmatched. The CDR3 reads CASSPLGGVSEQFF. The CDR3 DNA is TGTGCCAGCAGTCCGCTGGGGGGGGTGAGTGAGCAGTTCTTC.

The CDR3 spells CASSSLGLAGDEQFF. As DNA, the CDR3 is TGTGCCAGCAGCTCCTTGGGACTAGCGGGAGATGAGCAGTTCTTC. This chain uses TRBV7-7 with TRBJ2-1; 14 bases align to TRBD2. This CDR3 region has 15 residues. Germline CDR1 reads SSHAT; CDR2 reads FNYEAQ (reference sequence). The ends lost 4 bases at V and 8 bases at J; junction bases unmatched: 4.

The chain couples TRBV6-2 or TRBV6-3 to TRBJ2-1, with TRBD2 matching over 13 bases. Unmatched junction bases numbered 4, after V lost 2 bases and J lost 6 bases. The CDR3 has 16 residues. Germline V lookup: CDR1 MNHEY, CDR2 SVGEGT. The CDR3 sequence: CASSYALAGGLNEQFF. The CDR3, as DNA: TGTGCCAGCAGTTACGCACTAGCGGGAGGGCTCAATGAGCAGTTCTTC.

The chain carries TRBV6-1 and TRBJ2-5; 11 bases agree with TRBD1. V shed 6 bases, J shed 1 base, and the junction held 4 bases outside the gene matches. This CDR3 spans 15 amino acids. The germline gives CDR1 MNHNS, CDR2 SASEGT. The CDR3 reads CASRGDRGTQETQYF. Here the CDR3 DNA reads TGTGCCAGCAGGGGGGACAGGGGGACCCAAGAGACCCAGTACTTC.

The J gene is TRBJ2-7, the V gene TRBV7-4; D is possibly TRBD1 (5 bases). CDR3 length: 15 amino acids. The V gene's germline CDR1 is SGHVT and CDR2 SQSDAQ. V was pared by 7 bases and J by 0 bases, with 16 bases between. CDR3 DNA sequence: TGTGCCAGCACCCCTCGGAGCAGGGCCTCCTACGAGCAGTACTTC. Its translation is CASTPRSRASYEQYF.

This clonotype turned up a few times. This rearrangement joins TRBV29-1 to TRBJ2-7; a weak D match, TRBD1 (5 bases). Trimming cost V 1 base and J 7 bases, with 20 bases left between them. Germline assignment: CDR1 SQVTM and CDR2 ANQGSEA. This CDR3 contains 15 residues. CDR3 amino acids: CSVEGLSGKPKEQYF. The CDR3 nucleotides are TGCAGCGTTGAAGGTCTCTCAGGGAAGCCAAAGGAGCAGTACTTC.

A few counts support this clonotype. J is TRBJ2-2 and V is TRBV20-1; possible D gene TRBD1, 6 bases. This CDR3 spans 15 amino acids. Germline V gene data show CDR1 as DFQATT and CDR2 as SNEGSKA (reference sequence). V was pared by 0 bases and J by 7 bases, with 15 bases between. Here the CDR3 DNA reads TGCAGTGCTAGAGACAAGAACAGGGCCGGCGGGGAGCTGTTTTTT. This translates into CSARDKNRAGGELFF.

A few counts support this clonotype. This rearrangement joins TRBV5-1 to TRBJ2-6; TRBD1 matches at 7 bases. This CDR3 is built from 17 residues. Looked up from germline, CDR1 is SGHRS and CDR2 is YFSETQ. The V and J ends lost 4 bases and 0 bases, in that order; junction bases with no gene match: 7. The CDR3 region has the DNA TGCGCCAGCAGCCCAGGGACAGCATACTCTGGGGCCAACGTCCTGACTTTC. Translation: CASSPGTAYSGANVLTF.

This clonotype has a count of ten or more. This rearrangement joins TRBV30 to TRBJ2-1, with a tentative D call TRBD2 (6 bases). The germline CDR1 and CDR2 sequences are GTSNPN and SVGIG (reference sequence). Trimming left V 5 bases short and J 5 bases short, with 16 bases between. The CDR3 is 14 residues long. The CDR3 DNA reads TGTGCCTGGGTAAATCTCCGGACTAACAATGAGCAGTTCTTC. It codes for CAWVNLRTNNEQFF.